The TCR beta chain described here comes from a study of Graves' ophthalmopathy and Graves' hyperthyroidism. If patients had other autoimmune diseases, uncontrolled infections, pregnancy or lactation, they were excluded. Clinicians diagnosed using symptoms, serum thyroxine, TRAb, thyroid ultrasound and orbital computed tomography. A remark on this clonotype: Its antigen is unidentified.

Study-wide points: Most clonotypes expanded in thyroid above 0.001 frequency were present in blood too.

From RNA, the CDR3 regions of TCR beta chains were amplified and sequenced. The authors performed first-round RT-PCR with HTBI primers and then a second-round multiplex PCR. TCRdb passed the multiplex PCR reads through MiXCR, listing each CDR3 protein once. Of roughly 1.1 million distinct CDR3 sequences listed, around a third are singletons. V shed 0 bases and J 1 base; nucleotides not matched to a gene: 8. This CDR3 is built from 18 residues. CDR1 is SNHLY and CDR2 is FYNNEI in the germline V gene. The clonotype was recovered from an adult man with Graves' hyperthyroidism. The chain uses TRBV2 and TRBJ2-7; 11 bases are a match to TRBD2. The source material was peripheral blood or thyroid tissue (not recorded which). The CDR3 DNA sequence: TGTGCCAGCAGTGAAGCCGGCCCAGGGACTAGCGGTTCCTACGAGCAGTACTTC. It specifies CASSEAGPGTSGSYEQYF.